Below are 22 T cell receptor beta chains sequenced from a single sample in a study of read filtering for tumor transcriptome and immune sequencing. Molecular barcoded adaptors covering alpha/delta and beta/gamma chains were used on about 0.4 ug RNA. A single record per CDR3 protein comes from TCRdb applying MiXCR to the reads. The table has 100,000 to 150,000 distinct CDR3 sequences, over 10% seen once. The sample consisted of a population of CD138-negative cells sorted from bone marrow. These receptors originate from a donor older than 35 with multiple myeloma.

This clonotype was counted at least ten times. The chain couples TRBV7-9 to TRBJ1-6; TRBD1 is a possible D gene (6 bases). The V end was cut by 5 bases, the J end by 9 bases, with 14 bases between. The CDR3 length is 14 residues. The germline V gene has CDR1 SEHNR and CDR2 FQNEAQ (reference sequence). The CDR3: CASSPRGLGSPLHF. CDR3 nucleotides: TGTGCCAGCAGCCCGCGGGGGCTAGGTTCACCCCTCCACTTT.

In this sample, this clonotype turned up many times. This sequence joins TRBV28 and TRBJ1-1; a weak D match, TRBD1 (5 bases). Germline-derived CDR1 and CDR2 are MDHEN and SYDVKM. The germline V and J ends were trimmed by 2 bases and 5 bases, with 12 bases remaining between them. The CDR3 sequence is 14 residues long. The CDR3 sequence: CASSLRRPGTEAFF. CDR3 sequence (DNA): TGTGCCAGCAGTTTACGGCGCCCAGGGACTGAAGCTTTCTTT. The full variable domain, rest sourced from reference TRBV28 and TRBJ1-1, is DVKVTQSSRYLVKRTGEKVFLECVQDMDHENMFWYRQDPGLGLRLIYFSYDVKMKEKGDIPEGYSVSREKKERFSLILESASTNQTSMYLCASSLRRPGTEAFFGQGTRLTVV.

The gene calls are TRBV11-3 and TRBJ2-1; 7 bases align to TRBD2. The length of the CDR3 is 16 residues. Germline trimming cut 4 bases from V and 9 bases from J; bases unmatched to any gene: 15. CDR1 is SGHNT, CDR2 YENEEA, per germline. The CDR3 nucleotides are TGTGCCAGCAGCTCGTCGACCAGCGGGATGGGCAGTGAGCAGTTCTTC. Its translation is CASSSSTSGMGSEQFF.

This clonotype was picked up many times. J is TRBJ2-5 and V is TRBV27, with 9 nucleotides matching TRBD1. The CDR3 is 18 residues long. Trimming removed 1 base from V and 2 bases from J; junction bases left unmatched: 11. Looked up from germline, CDR1 is MNHEY and CDR2 is SMNVEV (reference sequence). The CDR3 protein is CASSLWGTGQGRQETQYF. In DNA, the CDR3 is TGTGCCAGCAGTTTATGGGGAACGGGACAGGGTCGGCAAGAGACCCAGTACTTC.

The chain carries TRBV5-8 and TRBJ2-2, with 10 bases aligning to TRBD2. V lost 0 bases to trimming and J lost 4 bases; unmatched junction nucleotides: 3. CDR1 and CDR2 (germline): SGHTS, YDEGEE. The CDR3 totals 16 residues. The CDR3 DNA reads TGTGCCAGCAGCTTGGGGGCTAGCGGGAGCACCGGGGAGCTGTTTTTT. Its protein is CASSLGASGSTGELFF.

This clonotype has at least ten counts. This chain uses TRBV5-8 with TRBJ2-3, with 8 bases matching TRBD1. CDR1 is SGHTS and CDR2 is YDEGEE in the germline V gene. J lost 1 base, V lost 4 bases, and 5 bases had no gene match. The CDR3 runs 15 residues. The CDR3 DNA sequence: TGTGCCAGCAGCCCAGGACAGGGCCGCACAGATACGCAGTATTTT. It specifies CASSPGQGRTDTQYF.

There are many counts of this clonotype. The chain joins TRBV5-6 to TRBJ1-5; tentatively, D is TRBD1 (5 bases). Trimming left V 4 bases short and J 1 base short, with 12 bases between. This CDR3 is built from 15 residues. The germline gives CDR1 SGHDT, CDR2 YYEEEE. The CDR3 loop reads CASSPGTGSNQPQHF. The CDR3 region has the DNA TGTGCCAGCAGCCCAGGGACGGGAAGCAATCAGCCCCAGCATTTT.

Comments on this clonotype: A much larger clone differs from this one at a single base, so this may be a read error. This chain uses TRBV12-3 or TRBV12-4 with TRBJ1-2; 8 bases are shared with TRBD1. The length of the CDR3 is 14 residues. V gave up 5 bases and J gave up 6 bases; unmatched junction bases: 8. CDR3 DNA sequence: TGTGCCAGCAGTGCCCGACAGGGGCACCATGGCTACACCTTC. This translates into CASSARQGHHGYTF.

This clonotype was detected many times. At one end the junction does not follow the germline gene, possibly because of a read error. The chain recombines TRBV12-5 with TRBJ1-2, with D uncertain. Germline CDR1 is LGHNT and CDR2 is FRNRAP. The CDR3 loop spans 14 amino acids. CDR3: CASGIPTNTYGYTF. The CDR3, as DNA: TGTGCCAGTGGTATACCAACAAACACCTATGGCTACACCTTC.

This clonotype was seen ten or more times. The chain joins TRBV2 to TRBJ2-3; 12 nucleotides align to TRBD2. The germline gives CDR1 SNHLY, CDR2 FYNNEI. CDR3 length: 15 amino acids. V was clipped by 6 bases and J by 2 bases; unmatched bases: 3. CDR3: CASRRTSGVTDTQYF. CDR3 nucleotide sequence: TGTGCCAGCAGGAGGACTAGCGGGGTCACAGATACGCAGTATTTT.

As for this clonotype: This CDR3 is missing its conserved last phenylalanine or tryptophan, likely due to a read error. The chain carries TRBV28 and TRBJ2-5; D call uncertain. The CDR3 has 12 amino acids. Germline CDR1 and CDR2: MDHEN and SYDVKM. The V and J ends lost 5 bases and 2 bases respectively, with 6 bases between them. Here the CDR3 reads CASSILQETQYS. CDR3 bases: TGTGCCAGCAGTATACTACAAGAGACCCAGTACTCC.

At least ten counts were recorded for this clonotype. V and J are TRBV19 and TRBJ1-6; D is uncertain. Germline CDR1 reads LNHDA; CDR2 reads SQIVND (reference sequence). V lost 3 bases, J lost 0 bases, and 9 bases lay in between. There are 16 residues in the CDR3. CDR3 residues: CASSIHRASYNSPLHF. CDR3 in DNA: TGTGCCAGTAGTATCCATCGCGCCTCCTATAATTCACCCCTCCACTTT.

This clonotype was counted many times. This rearrangement joins TRBV5-1 to TRBJ2-7, with 7 bases identical to TRBD1. The CDR3 runs 15 residues. Trimming took 2 bases from V and 7 from J; bases not matched to a gene: 12. From germline, CDR1 is SGHRS and CDR2 YFSETQ. The CDR3 DNA sequence: TGCGCCAGCAGCTTAACCATCGGACAGGCCCTGGAGCAGTACTTC. The encoded protein is CASSLTIGQALEQYF. Full variable domain (outside the CDR3, taken from reference TRBV5-1 and TRBJ2-7): KAGVTQTPRYLIKTRGQQVTLSCSPISGHRSVSWYQQTPGQGLQFLFEYFSETQRNKGNFPGRFSGRQFSNSRSEMNVSTLELGDSALYLCASSLTIGQALEQYFGPGTRLTVT.

This clonotype was observed many times. This chain connects TRBV3-1 to TRBJ2-1, with a possible D match to TRBD1 (6 bases). This CDR3 is 13 amino acids long. Germline V CDR1 and CDR2: LGHDT, YNNKEL (reference sequence). V was pared by 4 bases and J by 9 bases, with 13 bases between. The CDR3: CASSPPGTPEQFF. CDR3 nucleotide sequence: TGTGCCAGCAGCCCCCCCGGGACACCTGAGCAGTTCTTC.

This clonotype was observed at least ten times. V is TRBV19 and J is TRBJ2-6, with D unresolved. This CDR3 has 16 amino acids. Germline values: CDR1 LNHDA, CDR2 SQIVND (reference sequence). Trimming stripped 4 bases from V and 0 bases from J, with 10 bases between. The CDR3 DNA sequence: TGTGCCAGTAGTACCGGACCGCCCTCTGGGGCCAACGTCCTGACTTTC. Translation gives CASSTGPPSGANVLTF. Complete variable domain (other parts from reference TRBV19 and TRBJ2-6): DGGITQSPKYLFRKEGQNVTLSCEQNLNHDAMYWYRQDPGQGLRLIYYSQIVNDFQKGDIAEGYSVSREKKESFPLTVTSAQKNPTAFYLCASSTGPPSGANVLTFGAGSRLTVL.

Ten or more counts support this clonotype. V is TRBV29-1 and J is TRBJ1-1; tentative D call: TRBD1 (5 bases). The CDR3 is 10 residues long. The germline gives CDR1 SQVTM, CDR2 ANQGSEA. V lost 7 bases and J 8 bases, leaving 11 bases between the germline ends. CDR3: CSAGGGEAFF. The CDR3 region has the DNA TGCAGCGCCGGGGGTGGCGAAGCTTTCTTT.

This clonotype was seen many times. The J gene is TRBJ2-1, the V gene TRBV19; D remains ambiguous. The V and J ends lost 7 bases and 4 bases respectively, with 8 bases between them. CDR1 LNHDA and CDR2 SQIVND come from the germline V gene (reference sequence). CDR3 size: 12 residues. The CDR3 bases are TGTGCCAGTATGAACACTTACAATGAGCAGTTCTTC. Its protein is CASMNTYNEQFF.

In its sample, this clonotype was seen many times. The V and J genes are TRBV20-1 and TRBJ2-5; D is possibly TRBD1 (6 bases). The CDR3 contains 17 residues. Trimming cost V 6 bases and J 5 bases, with 28 bases left between them. Per the germline V gene, CDR1 is DFQATT and CDR2 is SNEGSKA (reference sequence). CDR3 protein: CSAARITTLRGSETQYF. The CDR3 DNA follows: TGCAGTGCCGCGCGAATAACGACTCTTAGGGGGAGCGAGACCCAGTACTTC.

This clonotype was detected only once. It may be a read error: a sequence one base away is much more abundant. Likely a read error: the CDR3 ends without its conserved phenylalanine or tryptophan. The chain is built from TRBV13 and TRBJ1-1; D gene ambiguous. The CDR3 consists of 16 residues. Trimming pared 5 bases from V and 4 bases from J, leaving 20 bases between. CDR1 is PRHDT, CDR2 FYEKMQ, per germline (reference sequence). The CDR3 sequence: CASSPRLPSTGTEAFL. CDR3 coding DNA: TGTGCCAGCAGCCCCCGCCTTCCGTCGACGGGCACTGAAGCTTTCCTT.

The DNA for the CDR3 is TGTGCCAGTATGAAGGGCAATCAGCCCCAGCATTTT. Amino acids: CASMKGNQPQHF. The J gene is TRBJ1-5, the V gene TRBV12-3 or TRBV12-4; D gene ambiguous. This CDR3 is 12 amino acids long. The germline V and J ends were trimmed by 9 bases and 2 bases, with 8 bases remaining between them.

This clonotype has a count of ten or more. The chain joins TRBV11-2 to TRBJ2-3, with D maybe TRBD2 (7 bases). Per the germline V gene, CDR1 is SGHAT and CDR2 is FQNNGV. The CDR3 totals 17 residues. V lost 1 base to trimming and J lost 0 bases, with 14 bases between them. The CDR3 DNA is TGTGCCAGCAGCTTAGTTCATCGGGGGGCAAGCACAGATACGCAGTATTTT. Residues: CASSLVHRGASTDTQYF.

This rearrangement joins TRBV29-1 to TRBJ2-3; 7 positions match TRBD1. The CDR3 covers 15 residues. Germline CDR1 SQVTM, CDR2 ANQGSEA. Trimming cost V 7 bases and J 0 bases; bases outside gene matches: 10. CDR3 protein: CSAERQGLSTDTQYF. The CDR3 DNA reads TGCAGCGCCGAAAGACAGGGCCTTAGCACAGATACGCAGTATTTT.